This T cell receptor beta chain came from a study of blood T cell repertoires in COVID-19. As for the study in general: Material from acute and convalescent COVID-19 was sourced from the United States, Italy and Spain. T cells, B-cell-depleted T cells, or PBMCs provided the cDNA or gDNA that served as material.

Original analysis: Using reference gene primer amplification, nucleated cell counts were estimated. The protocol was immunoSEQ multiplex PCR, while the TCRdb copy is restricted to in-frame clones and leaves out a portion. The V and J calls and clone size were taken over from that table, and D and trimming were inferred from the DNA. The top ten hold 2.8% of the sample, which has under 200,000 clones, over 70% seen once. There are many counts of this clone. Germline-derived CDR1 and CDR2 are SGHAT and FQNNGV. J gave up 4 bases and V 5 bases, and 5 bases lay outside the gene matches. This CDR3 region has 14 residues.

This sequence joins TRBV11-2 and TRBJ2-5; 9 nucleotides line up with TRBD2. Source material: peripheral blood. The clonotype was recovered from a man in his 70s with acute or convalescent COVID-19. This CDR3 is CASSTLAGSETQYF. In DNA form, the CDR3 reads TGTGCCAGCAGCACTCTAGCGGGATCAGAGACCCAGTACTTC.